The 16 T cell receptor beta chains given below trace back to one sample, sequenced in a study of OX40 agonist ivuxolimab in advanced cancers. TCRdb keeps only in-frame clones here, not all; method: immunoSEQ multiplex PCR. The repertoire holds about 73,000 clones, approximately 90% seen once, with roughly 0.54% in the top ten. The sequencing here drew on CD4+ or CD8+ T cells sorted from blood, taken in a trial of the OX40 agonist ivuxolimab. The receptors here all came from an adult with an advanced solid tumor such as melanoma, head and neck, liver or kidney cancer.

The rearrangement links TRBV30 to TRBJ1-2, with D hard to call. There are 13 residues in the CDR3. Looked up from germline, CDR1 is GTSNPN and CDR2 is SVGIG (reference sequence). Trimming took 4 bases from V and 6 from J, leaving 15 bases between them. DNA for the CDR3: TGTGCCTGGAAGAGAGGGCTTGAACATGGCTACACCTTC. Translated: CAWKRGLEHGYTF.

The CDR3 loop reads CASKGASNQPQHF. The CDR3 DNA sequence: TGTGCCAGCAAGGGGGCCAGCAATCAGCCCCAGCATTTT. This chain connects TRBV2 to TRBJ1-5; TRBD1 matches at 7 bases. CDR3 size: 13 residues. The ends lost 7 bases at V and 1 base at J; junction bases unmatched: 1. Germline V gene data show CDR1 as SNHLY and CDR2 as FYNNEI.

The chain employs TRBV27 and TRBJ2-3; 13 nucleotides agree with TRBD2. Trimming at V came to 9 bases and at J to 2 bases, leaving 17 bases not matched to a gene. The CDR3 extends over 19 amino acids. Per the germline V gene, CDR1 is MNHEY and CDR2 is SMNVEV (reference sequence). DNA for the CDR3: TGTGCCAGTCGCAGGGGGGGGACTAGCGGGGCGAGGGCCACAGATACGCAGTATTTT. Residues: CASRRGGTSGARATDTQYF.

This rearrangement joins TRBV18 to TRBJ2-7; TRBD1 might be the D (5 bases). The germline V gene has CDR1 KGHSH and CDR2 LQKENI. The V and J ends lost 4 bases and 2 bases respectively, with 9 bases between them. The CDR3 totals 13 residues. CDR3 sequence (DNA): TGTGCCAGCTCACAGGGGTCTACCTACGAGCAGTACTTC. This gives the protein CASSQGSTYEQYF.

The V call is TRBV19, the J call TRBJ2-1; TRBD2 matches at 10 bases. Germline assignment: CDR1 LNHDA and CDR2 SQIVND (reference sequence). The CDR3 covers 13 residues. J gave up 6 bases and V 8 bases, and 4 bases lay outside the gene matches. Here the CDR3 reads CASGSGRSNEQFF. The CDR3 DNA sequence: TGTGCCAGTGGTAGCGGGAGGAGCAATGAGCAGTTCTTC.

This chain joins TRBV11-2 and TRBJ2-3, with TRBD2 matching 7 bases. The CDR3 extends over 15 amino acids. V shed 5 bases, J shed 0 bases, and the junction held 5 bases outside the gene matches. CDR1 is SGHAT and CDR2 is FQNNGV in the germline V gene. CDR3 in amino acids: CASSQNSGSTDTQYF. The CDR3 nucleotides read TGTGCCAGCAGCCAAAATAGCGGGAGCACAGATACGCAGTATTTT.

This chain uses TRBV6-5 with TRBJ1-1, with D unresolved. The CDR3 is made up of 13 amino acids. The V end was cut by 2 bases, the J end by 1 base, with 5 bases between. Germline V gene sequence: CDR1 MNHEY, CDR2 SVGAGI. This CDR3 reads CASSYDGNTEAFF. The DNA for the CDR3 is TGTGCCAGCAGTTACGACGGGAACACTGAAGCTTTCTTT.

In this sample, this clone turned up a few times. The CDR3 protein is CASSFSKDRVTGELFF. CDR3 nucleotide sequence: TGTGCCAGCAGCTTTTCGAAAGACAGGGTCACCGGGGAGCTGTTTTTT. The rearrangement links TRBV7-2 to TRBJ2-2; 7 bases are a match to TRBD1. V gave up 3 bases and J gave up 4 bases; unmatched junction bases: 8. In germline, CDR1 is SGHTA, CDR2 FQGNSA. This CDR3 comprises 16 residues.

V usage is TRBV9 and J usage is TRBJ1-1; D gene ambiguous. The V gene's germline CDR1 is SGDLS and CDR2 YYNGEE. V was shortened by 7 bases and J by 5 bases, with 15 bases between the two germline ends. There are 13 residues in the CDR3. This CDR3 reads CASGFGVGTEAFF. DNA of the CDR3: TGTGCCAGCGGATTCGGAGTAGGGACTGAAGCTTTCTTT.

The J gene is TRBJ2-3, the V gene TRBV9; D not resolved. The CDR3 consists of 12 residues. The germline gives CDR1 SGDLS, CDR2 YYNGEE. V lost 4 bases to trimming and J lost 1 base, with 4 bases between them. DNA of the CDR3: TGTGCCAGCAGCCGTCGCACAGATACGCAGTATTTT. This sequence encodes CASSRRTDTQYF.

The CDR3 protein is CASRLDSTTEAFF. The CDR3 region has the DNA TGCGCCAGCAGACTTGACAGCACCACTGAAGCTTTCTTT. The chain carries TRBV5-1 and TRBJ1-1; D is perhaps TRBD1 (5 bases). Trimming left V 5 bases short and J 4 bases short, with 12 bases between. Germline CDR1 is SGHRS and CDR2 is YFSETQ. There are 13 residues in the CDR3.

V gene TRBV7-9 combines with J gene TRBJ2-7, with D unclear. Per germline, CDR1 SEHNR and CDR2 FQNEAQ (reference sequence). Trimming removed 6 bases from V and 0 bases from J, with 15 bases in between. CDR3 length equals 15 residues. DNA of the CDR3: TGTGCCAGCAGTCCAGCGAGGCGAACCTCCTACGAGCAGTACTTC. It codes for CASSPARRTSYEQYF.

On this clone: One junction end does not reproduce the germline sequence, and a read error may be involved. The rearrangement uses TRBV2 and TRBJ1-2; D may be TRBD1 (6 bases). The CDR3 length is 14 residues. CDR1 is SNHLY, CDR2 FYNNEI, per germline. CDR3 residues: CVSILGAPGYGYTF. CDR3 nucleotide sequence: TGTGTCAGCATCTTGGGGGCCCCTGGGTATGGCTACACCTTC.

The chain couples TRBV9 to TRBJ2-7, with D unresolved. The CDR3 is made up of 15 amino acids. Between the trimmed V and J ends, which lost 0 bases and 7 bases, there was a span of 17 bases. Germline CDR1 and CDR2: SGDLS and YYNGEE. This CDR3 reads CASSVAGRLVWEQYF. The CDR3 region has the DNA TGTGCCAGCAGCGTAGCTGGCAGGCTAGTTTGGGAGCAGTACTTC.

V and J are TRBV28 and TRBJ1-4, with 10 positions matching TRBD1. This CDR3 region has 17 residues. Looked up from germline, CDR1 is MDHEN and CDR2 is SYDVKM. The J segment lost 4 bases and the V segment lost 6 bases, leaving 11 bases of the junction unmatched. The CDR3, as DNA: TGTGCCAGCAGGCCACGACAGGGGGCTCGGTTTAATGAAAAACTGTTTTTT. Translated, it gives CASRPRQGARFNEKLFF.

The chain's CDR3 is CASSLSARGTGVNEQFF. CDR3 coding DNA: TGCGCCAGCAGCTTGTCAGCTAGAGGGACAGGGGTCAATGAGCAGTTCTTC. The chain has TRBV5-1 and TRBJ2-1; 10 bases agree with TRBD1. This CDR3 is 17 amino acids long. After removal of 1 base from V and 6 bases from J, the junction contained 10 bases not matched to a gene. Germline-derived CDR1 and CDR2 are SGHRS and YFSETQ.